In its sample, the clone carrying this T cell receptor beta chain was seen a few times. Its antigen remains unidentified. The sample belongs to a study of post-analysis software for immune sequencing data. Study-level information: Patients had relapsing-remitting, secondary progressive or progressive-relapsing multiple sclerosis; some lacked subtype. Regarding the study as a whole: Normalized Chao1 diversity in multiple sclerosis patients fell significantly below that of controls.

The TCR beta cDNA libraries contained unique molecular identifiers. TCRdb called the PCR reads again in MiXCR, with one record for every CDR3 protein. The sample contains roughly 400,000 distinct CDR3 sequences, over 30% of which appear only once. The specimen was blood. This sequence originates from a girl aged 2-10 years with multiple sclerosis.

CDR3 protein: CASSLVVAGGGNEQFF. The CDR3 coding sequence is TGTGCCAGCAGCTTAGTAGTAGCGGGAGGAGGGAATGAGCAGTTCTTC. The V call is TRBV7-9, the J call TRBJ2-1, with 10 bases aligning to TRBD2. V gave up 1 base and J gave up 7 bases; unmatched junction bases: 7. CDR3 length equals 16 residues. The germline V gene has CDR1 SEHNR and CDR2 FQNEAQ (reference sequence). The variable domain in full, with the rest retrieved from reference TRBV7-9 and TRBJ2-1, is DTGVSQNPRHKITKRGQNVTFRCDPISEHNRLYWYRQTLGQGPEFLTYFQNEAQLEKSRLLSDRFSAERPKGSFSTLEIQRTEQGDSAMYLCASSLVVAGGGNEQFFGPGTRLTVL.